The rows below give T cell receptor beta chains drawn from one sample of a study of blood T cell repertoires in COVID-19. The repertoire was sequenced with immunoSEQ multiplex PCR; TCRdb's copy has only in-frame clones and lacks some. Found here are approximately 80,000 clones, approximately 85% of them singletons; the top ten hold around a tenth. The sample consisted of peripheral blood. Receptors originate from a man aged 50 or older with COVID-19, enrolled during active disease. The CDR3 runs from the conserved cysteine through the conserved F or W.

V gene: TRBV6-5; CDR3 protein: CASSIGGSSQPQHF
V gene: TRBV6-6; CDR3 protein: CASRTAPSNQPQHF
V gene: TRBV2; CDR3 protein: CASRDPRKGNQPQHF
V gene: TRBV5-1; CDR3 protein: CASSLAVQSNSPLHF
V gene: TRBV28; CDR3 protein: CASSLHLGGPQHF
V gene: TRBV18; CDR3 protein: CASQTGGASGANVLTF
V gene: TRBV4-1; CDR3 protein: CASSQARLAGTHEQFF
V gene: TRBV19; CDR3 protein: CASRWDRGPGANVLTF
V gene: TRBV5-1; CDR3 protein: CASSSAGGYTEAFF
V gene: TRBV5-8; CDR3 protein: CASSPKDSQGAYEQYF
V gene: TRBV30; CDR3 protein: CAWSVAGGITGELFF
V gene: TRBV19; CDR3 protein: CASSPTTGGNGYTF
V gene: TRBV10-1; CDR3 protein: CASSEVVSGNIQYF
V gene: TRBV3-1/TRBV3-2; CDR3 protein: CASSRGVLYEQYF
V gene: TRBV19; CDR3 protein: CASSGWTSGHQETQYF